The next 16 T cell receptor beta chains were all read from a single sample in a study of a mutant IDH1 vaccine in newly diagnosed glioma. These receptors have no identified antigens. Sequencing was performed with immunoSEQ multiplex PCR; in TCRdb, only in-frame clones are kept and a portion is missing. This sample has 110,000 or so clones, with roughly 90% found just once. The time point is: week 11, during vaccination. One vaccine dose held 300 ug of mutant IDH1 20-mer peptide and came with topical imiquimod. Sequenced material: PBMCs, taken from a glioma patient whose treatment included an IDH1 peptide vaccine. These receptors all come from a woman between 50 and 59 years old with glioma.

This clone was detected only once. The V gene is TRBV7-8, the J gene TRBJ2-7; tentative D call: TRBD2 (5 bases). With 3 bases removed from V and 4 bases from J, the gap between germline ends came to 13 bases. CDR1 and CDR2 from the germline V gene are SGHVS and FQNEAQ. The length of the CDR3 is 14 residues. As DNA, the CDR3 is TGTGCCAGCAGCTTCCGGGAAAGAACATACGAGCAGTACTTC. Amino acid sequence: CASSFRERTYEQYF. The full variable domain, completed using reference TRBV7-8 and TRBJ2-7, is GAGVSQSPRYKVAKRGQDVALRCDPISGHVSLFWYQQALGQGPEFLTYFQNEAQLDKSGLPSDRFFAERPEGSVSTLKIQRTQQEDSAVYLCASSFRERTYEQYFGPGTRLTVT.

This clone was counted only a few times. J is TRBJ1-2 and V is TRBV2, with TRBD1 identical over 7 bases. The V gene end was trimmed by 6 bases and the J gene end by 4 bases; junction bases not matched to a gene: 2. The CDR3 extends over 12 amino acids. Germline-derived CDR1 and CDR2 are SNHLY and FYNNEI. The CDR3 DNA reads TGTGCCAGCAGGACAGGGCTCTATGGCTACACCTTC. This codes for CASRTGLYGYTF.

This rearrangement joins TRBV6-5 to TRBJ2-7; D may be TRBD2 (6 bases). The CDR3 contains 14 residues. Deletions cut 5 bases from V and 3 bases from J, with 14 bases between. Germline V gene lookup returns CDR1 MNHEY and CDR2 SVGAGI. The chain's CDR3 is CASSESWGVYEQYF. DNA of the CDR3: TGTGCCAGCAGTGAAAGTTGGGGGGTCTACGAGCAGTACTTC.

The CDR3 sequence is CAISESRQGQGYTF. The CDR3 coding sequence is TGTGCCATCAGTGAGTCGCGACAGGGCCAAGGCTACACCTTC. The chain recombines TRBV10-3 with TRBJ1-2, with TRBD1 matching 7 bases. From germline, CDR1 is ENHRY and CDR2 SYGVKD. CDR3 length: 14 amino acids. V lost 0 bases and J lost 8; bases outside the gene matches: 6.

The chain recombines TRBV15 with TRBJ2-1; D not resolved. Germline V gene lookup returns CDR1 LNHNV and CDR2 YYDKDF (reference sequence). V lost 1 base to trimming and J lost 5 bases, with 9 bases between them. This CDR3 contains 14 residues. CDR3: CATSRGSLNNEQFF. As DNA, the CDR3 is TGTGCCACCAGCAGAGGCAGTTTGAACAATGAGCAGTTCTTC.

This clone was detected once. The rearrangement uses TRBV28 and TRBJ1-6; 7 positions match TRBD1. J lost 7 bases, V lost 7 bases, and 4 bases had no gene match. Germline values: CDR1 MDHEN, CDR2 SYDVKM. The CDR3 totals 13 residues. CDR3 loop: CASTGTANSPLHF. In DNA, the CDR3 is TGTGCCAGCACCGGGACAGCCAATTCACCCCTCCACTTT.

The V gene is TRBV15, the J gene TRBJ1-4; D not certain. The V gene lost 1 base and the J gene lost 4 bases, with 7 bases spanning the gap. CDR1 and CDR2 from the germline V gene are LNHNV and YYDKDF (reference sequence). CDR3 size: 14 residues. The CDR3 coding sequence is TGTGCCACCAGCAGAGTGGGCCGTAATGAAAAACTGTTTTTT. This codes for CATSRVGRNEKLFF.

V is TRBV9 and J is TRBJ2-4, with D hard to call. Germline lookup yields CDR1 SGDLS and CDR2 YYNGEE. The CDR3 runs 13 residues. Trimming left V 0 bases short and J 4 bases short, with 5 bases between. The CDR3 DNA reads as TGTGCCAGCAGCGTAGGGATTAAAAACATTCAGTACTTC. Residues: CASSVGIKNIQYF.

The genes are TRBV9 and TRBJ2-2, with 10 bases aligning to TRBD2. Germline values: CDR1 SGDLS, CDR2 YYNGEE. Losses at the gene ends were 0 bases for V and 6 bases for J; bases not matched to a gene: 5. CDR3 length: 16 residues. The CDR3, as DNA: TGTGCCAGCAGCGTAGCTAGCGGGAGTGGGGCCGGGGAGCTGTTTTTT. This sequence encodes CASSVASGSGAGELFF.

This rearrangement joins TRBV11-2 to TRBJ2-2, with D unresolved. The CDR3 runs to 13 residues. Deletions cut 7 bases from V and 7 bases from J, with 13 bases between. Per germline, CDR1 SGHAT and CDR2 FQNNGV. The CDR3 DNA reads TGTGCCAGCACTCGTAGGGAAATCGGGGAGCTGTTTTTT. Residues: CASTRREIGELFF.

The chain recombines TRBV9 with TRBJ2-5; D is possibly TRBD1 or TRBD2 (6 bases each). The germline V gene encodes CDR1 SGDLS and CDR2 YYNGEE. V lost 2 bases and J lost 4, with 12 bases in between. This CDR3 has 14 residues. The CDR3 is CASSVEGGRETQYF. The CDR3 DNA reads TGTGCCAGCAGCGTTGAGGGGGGTAGAGAGACCCAGTACTTC.

This clone has a handful of counts. This rearrangement joins TRBV4-1 to TRBJ1-1; D possibly corresponds to TRBD1 (5 bases). V lost 4 bases, J lost 10 bases, and 19 bases lay in between. The length of the CDR3 is 14 residues. Germline loops: CDR1 MGHRA, CDR2 YSYEKL. The CDR3 DNA reads TGCGCCAGCAGCCGCCCCGGAGGGCTGAGGGGAGCTTTCTTT. It codes for CASSRPGGLRGAFF.

As concerns this clone: With a much larger clone just one base away, this may be a read error. This rearrangement joins TRBV5-1 to TRBJ2-5; D is possibly TRBD2 (5 bases). The J call may be wrong; the DNA end is better matched by TRBJ2-7. The length of the CDR3 is 15 residues. Germline CDR1 is SGHRS and CDR2 is YFSETQ. This CDR3 reads CASSLATRAAYEQYF. As DNA, the CDR3 is TGCGCCAGCAGCTTGGCGACGAGGGCGGCCTACGAGCAGTACTTC.

The V call is TRBV11-1, the J call TRBJ2-5, with 11 positions matching TRBD2. The V and J ends lost 5 bases and 4 bases, in that order; junction bases with no gene match: 3. The germline CDR1 and CDR2 sequences are SGHAT and FQDESV (reference sequence). The CDR3 runs to 14 residues. CDR3 protein: CASSLTSGRETQYF. The CDR3, as DNA: TGTGCCAGCAGCCTTACTAGCGGGAGAGAGACCCAGTACTTC. The variable domain in full, with the rest retrieved from reference TRBV11-1 and TRBJ2-5, is EAEVAQSPRYKITEKSQAVAFWCDPISGHATLYWYRQILGQGPELLVQFQDESVVDDSQLPKDRFSAERLKGVDSTLKIQPAELGDSAMYLCASSLTSGRETQYFGPGTRLLVL.

The chain combines TRBV30 with TRBJ1-1, with 9 bases aligning to TRBD1. Germline V lookup: CDR1 GTSNPN, CDR2 SVGIG (reference sequence). The CDR3 is made up of 13 amino acids. Trimming removed 0 bases from V and 11 bases from J; junction bases left unmatched: 7. The CDR3 DNA is TGTGCCTGGAGTGTACAGGGGGCTGGCTTTGCTTTCTTT. This codes for CAWSVQGAGFAFF. Full variable domain (outside the CDR3, taken from reference TRBV30 and TRBJ1-1): SQTIHQWPATLVQPVGSPLSLECTVEGTSNPNLYWYRQAAGRGLQLLFYSVGIGQISSEVPQNLSASRPQDRQFILSSKKLLLSDSGFYLCAWSVQGAGFAFFGQGTRLTVV.

J is TRBJ2-7 and V is TRBV27, with 8 bases fitting TRBD2. The CDR3 runs 14 residues. V shed 5 bases and J 2 bases; nucleotides not matched to a gene: 5. Germline V lookup: CDR1 MNHEY, CDR2 SMNVEV (reference sequence). The CDR3 DNA sequence: TGTGCCAGCAGTCCCTACGGGAGGGCCTACGAGCAGTACTTC. Translated, it gives CASSPYGRAYEQYF.